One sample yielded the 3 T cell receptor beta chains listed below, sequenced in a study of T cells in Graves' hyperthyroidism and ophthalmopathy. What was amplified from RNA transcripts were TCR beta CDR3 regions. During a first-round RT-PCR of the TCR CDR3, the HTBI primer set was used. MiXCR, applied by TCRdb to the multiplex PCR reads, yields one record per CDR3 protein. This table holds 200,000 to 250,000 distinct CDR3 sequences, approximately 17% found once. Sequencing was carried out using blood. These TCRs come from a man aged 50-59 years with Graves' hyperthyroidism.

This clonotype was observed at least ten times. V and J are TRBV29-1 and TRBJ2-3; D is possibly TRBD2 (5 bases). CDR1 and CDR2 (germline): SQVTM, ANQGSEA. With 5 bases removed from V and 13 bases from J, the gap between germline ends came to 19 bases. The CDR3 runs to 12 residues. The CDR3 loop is CSVSPRGTLEYF. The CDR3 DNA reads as TGCAGCGTTTCCCCCCGGGGAACCCTGGAGTATTTT.

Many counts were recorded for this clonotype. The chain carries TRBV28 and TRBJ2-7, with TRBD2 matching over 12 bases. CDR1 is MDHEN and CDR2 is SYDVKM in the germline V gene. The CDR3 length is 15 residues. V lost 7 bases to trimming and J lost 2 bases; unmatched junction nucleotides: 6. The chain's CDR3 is CASTHLAGGAYEQYF. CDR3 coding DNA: TGTGCCAGCACCCATCTAGCGGGAGGGGCCTACGAGCAGTACTTC.

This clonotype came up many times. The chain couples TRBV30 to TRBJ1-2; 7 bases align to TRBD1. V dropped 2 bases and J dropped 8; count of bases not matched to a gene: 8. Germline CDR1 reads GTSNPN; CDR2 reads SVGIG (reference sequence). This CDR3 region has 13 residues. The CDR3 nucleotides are TGTGCCTGGAGTTTGAAGGGGGCATCGGGCTACACCTTC. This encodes CAWSLKGASGYTF.